This TCR beta chain was captured in a study of T-cell memory formation after mild COVID-19. Study summary: Clusters were largely donor specific.

This clonotype was seen ten or more times. 5'RACE with constant-segment primers yielded barcoded, UMI-tagged TCR alpha and TCR beta cDNA libraries. MiXCR, applied by TCRdb to the 5' RACE reads, yields one record per CDR3 protein. The table shows about 200,000 distinct CDR3 sequences, with 9.5% occurring only once. Sequencing was carried out using PBMCs or a T cell subset sorted from them (not recorded which). The TCR was taken from a man younger than 35 who had mild COVID-19 (a few samples of this study predate the infection). Cell type and time point are not known.

In nucleotides, the CDR3 is TGCGCCAGCAGCTTCATCGGGACTGCTAATGAAAAACTGTTTTTT. Translating it yields CASSFIGTANEKLFF. The rearrangement joins TRBV5-1 to TRBJ1-4; maybe TRBD1 (5 bases). Trimming pared 2 bases from V and 3 bases from J, leaving 11 bases between. The CDR3 has 15 residues. Germline CDR1 is SGHRS and CDR2 is YFSETQ.